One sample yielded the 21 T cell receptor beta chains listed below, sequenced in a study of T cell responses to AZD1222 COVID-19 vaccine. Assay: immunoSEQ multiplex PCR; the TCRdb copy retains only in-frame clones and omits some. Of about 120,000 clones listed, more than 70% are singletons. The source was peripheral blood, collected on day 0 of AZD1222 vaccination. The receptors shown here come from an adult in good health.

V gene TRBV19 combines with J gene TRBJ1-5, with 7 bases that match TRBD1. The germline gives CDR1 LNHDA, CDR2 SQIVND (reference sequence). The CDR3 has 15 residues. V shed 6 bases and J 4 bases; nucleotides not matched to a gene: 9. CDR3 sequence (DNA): TGTGCCAGTAGCCACACAGGGGCCGAAAATCAGCCCCAGCATTTT. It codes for CASSHTGAENQPQHF.

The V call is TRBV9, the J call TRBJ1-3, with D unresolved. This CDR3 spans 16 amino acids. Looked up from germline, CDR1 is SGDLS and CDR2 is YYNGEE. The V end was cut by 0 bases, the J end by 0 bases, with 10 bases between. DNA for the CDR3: TGTGCCAGCAGCGTAGGTGACACCCTCTCTGGAAACACCATATATTTT. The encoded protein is CASSVGDTLSGNTIYF.

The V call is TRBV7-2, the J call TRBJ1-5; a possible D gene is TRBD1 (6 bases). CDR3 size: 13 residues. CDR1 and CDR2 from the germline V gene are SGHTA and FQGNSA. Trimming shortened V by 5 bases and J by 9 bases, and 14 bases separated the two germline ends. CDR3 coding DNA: TGTGCCAGCAGCGCCGGACAGCCGGTGCCCCAGCATTTT. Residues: CASSAGQPVPQHF.

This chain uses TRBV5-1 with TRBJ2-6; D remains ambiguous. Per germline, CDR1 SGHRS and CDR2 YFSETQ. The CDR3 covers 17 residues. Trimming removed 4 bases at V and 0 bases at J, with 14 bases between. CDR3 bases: TGCGCCAGCAGCCCTTTTGATGTTATCTCTGGGGCCAACGTCCTGACTTTC. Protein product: CASSPFDVISGANVLTF. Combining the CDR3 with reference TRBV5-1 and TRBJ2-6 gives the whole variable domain KAGVTQTPRYLIKTRGQQVTLSCSPISGHRSVSWYQQTPGQGLQFLFEYFSETQRNKGNFPGRFSGRQFSNSRSEMNVSTLELGDSALYLCASSPFDVISGANVLTFGAGSRLTVL.

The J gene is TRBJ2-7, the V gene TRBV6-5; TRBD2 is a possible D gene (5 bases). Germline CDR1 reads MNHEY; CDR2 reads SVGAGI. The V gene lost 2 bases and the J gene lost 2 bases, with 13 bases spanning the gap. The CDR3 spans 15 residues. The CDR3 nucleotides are TGTGCCAGCAGTTACGCTTCCGGGAATACCTACGAGCAGTACTTC. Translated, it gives CASSYASGNTYEQYF.

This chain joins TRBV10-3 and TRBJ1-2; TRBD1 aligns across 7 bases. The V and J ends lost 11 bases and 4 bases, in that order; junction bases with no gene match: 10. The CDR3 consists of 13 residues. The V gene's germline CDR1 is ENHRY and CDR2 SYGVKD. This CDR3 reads CASRDRPTYGYTF. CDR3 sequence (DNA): TGTGCCTCTAGGGACAGACCGACCTATGGCTACACCTTC.

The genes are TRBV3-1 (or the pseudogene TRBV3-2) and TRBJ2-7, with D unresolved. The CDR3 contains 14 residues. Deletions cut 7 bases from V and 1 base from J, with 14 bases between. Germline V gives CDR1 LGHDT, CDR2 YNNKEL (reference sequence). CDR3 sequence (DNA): TGTGCCAGCACCTTAGGCAGGTCGTCCTACGAGCAGTACTTC. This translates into CASTLGRSSYEQYF.

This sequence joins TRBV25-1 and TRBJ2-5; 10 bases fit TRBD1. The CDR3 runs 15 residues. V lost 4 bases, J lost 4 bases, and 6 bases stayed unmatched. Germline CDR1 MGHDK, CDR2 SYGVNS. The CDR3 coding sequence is TGTGCCAGCAGTGCCGCTTGGACAGGGGGAGAGACCCAGTACTTC. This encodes CASSAAWTGGETQYF.

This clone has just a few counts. CDR3 nucleotides: TGTGCCAGCAGTTTATCCTCGCCGGCCGGGGAGCTGTTTTTT. Translated: CASSLSSPAGELFF. The chain uses TRBV28 and TRBJ2-2; D unresolved. The germline V and J ends were trimmed by 1 base and 6 bases, with 9 bases remaining between them. This CDR3 spans 14 amino acids. Germline CDR1 MDHEN, CDR2 SYDVKM. The complete variable domain, with remaining parts taken from reference TRBV28 and TRBJ2-2, reads DVKVTQSSRYLVKRTGEKVFLECVQDMDHENMFWYRQDPGLGLRLIYFSYDVKMKEKGDIPEGYSVSREKKERFSLILESASTNQTSMYLCASSLSSPAGELFFGEGSRLTVL.

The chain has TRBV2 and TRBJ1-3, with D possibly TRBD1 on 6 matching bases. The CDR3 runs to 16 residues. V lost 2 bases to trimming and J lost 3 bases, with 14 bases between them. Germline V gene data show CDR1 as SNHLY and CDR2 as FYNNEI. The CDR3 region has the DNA TGTGCCAGCAGTGAACAGGGGCAGGCCCTTGGAAACACCATATATTTT. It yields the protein CASSEQGQALGNTIYF.

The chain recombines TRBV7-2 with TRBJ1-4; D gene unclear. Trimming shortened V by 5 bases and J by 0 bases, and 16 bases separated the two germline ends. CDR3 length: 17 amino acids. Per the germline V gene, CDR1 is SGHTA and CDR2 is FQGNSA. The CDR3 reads CASSIPSDGATNEKLFF. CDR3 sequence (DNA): TGTGCCAGCAGCATACCCAGTGATGGTGCAACTAATGAAAAACTGTTTTTT. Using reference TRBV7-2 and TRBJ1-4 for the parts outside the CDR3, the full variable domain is GAGVSQSPSNKVTEKGKDVELRCDPISGHTALYWYRQSLGQGLEFLIYFQGNSAPDKSGLPSDRFSAERTGGSVSTLTIQRTQQEDSAVYLCASSIPSDGATNEKLFFGSGTQLSVL.

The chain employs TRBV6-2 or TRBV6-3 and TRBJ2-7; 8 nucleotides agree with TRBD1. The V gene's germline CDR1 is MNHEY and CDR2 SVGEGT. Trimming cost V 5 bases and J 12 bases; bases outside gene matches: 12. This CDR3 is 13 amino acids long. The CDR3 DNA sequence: TGTGCCAGCAGTGAGGAATTCGACAGGGGCCCGTACTTC. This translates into CASSEEFDRGPYF.

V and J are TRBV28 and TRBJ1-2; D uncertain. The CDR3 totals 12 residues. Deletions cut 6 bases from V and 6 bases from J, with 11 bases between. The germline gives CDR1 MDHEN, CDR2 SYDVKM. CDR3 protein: CASRKQRDGYTF. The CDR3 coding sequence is TGTGCCAGCAGAAAACAGAGAGATGGCTACACCTTC.

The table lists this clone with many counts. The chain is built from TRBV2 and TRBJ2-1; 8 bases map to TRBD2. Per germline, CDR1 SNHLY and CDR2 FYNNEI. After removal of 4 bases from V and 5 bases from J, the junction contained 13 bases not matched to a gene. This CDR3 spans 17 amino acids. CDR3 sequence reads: CASSGSTAGGTDNEQFF. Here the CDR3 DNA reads TGTGCCAGCAGTGGGAGTACCGCGGGGGGTACCGACAATGAGCAGTTCTTC.

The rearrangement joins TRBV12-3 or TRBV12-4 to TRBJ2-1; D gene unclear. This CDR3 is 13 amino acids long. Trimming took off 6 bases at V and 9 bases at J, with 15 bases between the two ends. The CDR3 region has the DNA TGTGCCAGCAGCCCGGGCGAGGAACGTGAGCAGTTCTTC. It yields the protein CASSPGEEREQFF.

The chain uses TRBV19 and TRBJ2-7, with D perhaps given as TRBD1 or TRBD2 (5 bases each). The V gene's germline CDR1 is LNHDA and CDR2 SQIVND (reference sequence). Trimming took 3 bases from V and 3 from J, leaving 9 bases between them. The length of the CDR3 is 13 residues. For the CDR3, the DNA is TGTGCCAGTAGTATGGGGGACGGCTACGAGCAGTACTTC. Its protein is CASSMGDGYEQYF.

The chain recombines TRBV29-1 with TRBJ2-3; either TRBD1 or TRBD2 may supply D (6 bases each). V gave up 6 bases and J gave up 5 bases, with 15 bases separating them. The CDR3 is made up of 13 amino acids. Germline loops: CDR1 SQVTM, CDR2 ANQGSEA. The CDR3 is CSVCSGAGDTQYF. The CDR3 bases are TGCAGCGTGTGCTCGGGGGCCGGAGATACGCAGTATTTT.

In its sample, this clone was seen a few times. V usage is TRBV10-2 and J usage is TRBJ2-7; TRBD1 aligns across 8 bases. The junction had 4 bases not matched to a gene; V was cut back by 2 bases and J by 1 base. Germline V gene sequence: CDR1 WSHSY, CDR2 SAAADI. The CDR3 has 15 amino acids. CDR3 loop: CASSEGWDRSYEQYF. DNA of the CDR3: TGCGCCAGCAGTGAGGGGTGGGACAGGTCCTACGAGCAGTACTTC.

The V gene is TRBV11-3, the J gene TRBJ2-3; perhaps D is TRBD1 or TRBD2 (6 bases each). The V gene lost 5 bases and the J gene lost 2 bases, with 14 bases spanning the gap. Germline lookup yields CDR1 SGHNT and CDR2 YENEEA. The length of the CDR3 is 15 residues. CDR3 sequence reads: CASSPPGGSTDTQYF. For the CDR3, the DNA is TGTGCCAGCAGCCCCCCCGGGGGCTCCACAGATACGCAGTATTTT.

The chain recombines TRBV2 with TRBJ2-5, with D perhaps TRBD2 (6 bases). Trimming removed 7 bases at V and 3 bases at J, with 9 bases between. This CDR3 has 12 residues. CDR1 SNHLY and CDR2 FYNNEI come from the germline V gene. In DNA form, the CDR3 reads TGTGCCAGCATAGGAGGGGAAGAGACCCAGTACTTC. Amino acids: CASIGGEETQYF.

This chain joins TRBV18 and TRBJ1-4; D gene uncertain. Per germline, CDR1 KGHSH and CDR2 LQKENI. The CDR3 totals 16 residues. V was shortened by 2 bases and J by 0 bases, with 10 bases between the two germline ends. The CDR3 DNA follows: TGTGCCAGCTCACCATTTGCACAGACAACTAATGAAAAACTGTTTTTT. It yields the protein CASSPFAQTTNEKLFF.